This TCR beta chain was retrieved from a study of T cells after yellow fever vaccination. Ten or more counts support this clonotype. TCRdb processed the 5' RACE reads anew with MiXCR; each CDR3 protein has one entry. The sample consists of roughly 4,400 distinct CDR3 sequences, roughly 3.4% of them appearing once. Germline CDR1 reads DFQATT; CDR2 reads SNEGSKA (reference sequence). V lost 4 bases to trimming and J lost 1 base, with 10 bases between them. This CDR3 is built from 13 residues. The sequence was collected from a man aged 25-40 years who received the YFV17D yellow fever vaccine. The sample here was PBMCs, either bulk or a sorted T-cell subset (CD4+, CD8+, memory, or dextramer-sorted; not recorded which), taken 15 days after the yellow fever booster vaccination. J is TRBJ1-1 and V is TRBV20-1; maybe TRBD1 (6 bases). The CDR3 sequence: CSATRQANTEAFF. In DNA form, the CDR3 reads TGCAGTGCTACCAGACAGGCGAACACTGAAGCTTTCTTT.